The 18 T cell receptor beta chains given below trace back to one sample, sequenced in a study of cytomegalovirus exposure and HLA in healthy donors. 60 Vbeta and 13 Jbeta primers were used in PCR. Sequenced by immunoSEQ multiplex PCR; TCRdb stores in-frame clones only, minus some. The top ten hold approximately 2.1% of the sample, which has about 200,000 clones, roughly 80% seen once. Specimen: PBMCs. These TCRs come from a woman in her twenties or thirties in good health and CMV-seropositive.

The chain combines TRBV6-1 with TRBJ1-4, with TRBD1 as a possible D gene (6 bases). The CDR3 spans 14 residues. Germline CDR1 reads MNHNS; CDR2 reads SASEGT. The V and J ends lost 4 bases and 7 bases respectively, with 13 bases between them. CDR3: CASSVRGGSEKLFF. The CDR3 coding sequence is TGTGCCAGCAGTGTAAGGGGGGGTTCTGAAAAACTGTTTTTT.

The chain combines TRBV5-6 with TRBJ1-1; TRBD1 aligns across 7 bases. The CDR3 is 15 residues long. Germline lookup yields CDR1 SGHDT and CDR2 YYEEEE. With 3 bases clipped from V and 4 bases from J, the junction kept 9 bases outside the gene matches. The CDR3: CASSSIDRELTEAFF. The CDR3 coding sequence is TGTGCCAGCAGCTCGATCGACAGGGAGCTCACTGAAGCTTTCTTT.

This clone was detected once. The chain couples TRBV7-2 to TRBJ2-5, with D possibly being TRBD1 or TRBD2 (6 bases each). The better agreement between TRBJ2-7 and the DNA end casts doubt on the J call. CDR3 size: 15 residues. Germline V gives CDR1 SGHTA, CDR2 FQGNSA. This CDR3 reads CASSLGPRGDYEQYF. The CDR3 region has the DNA TGTGCCAGCAGCTTAGGCCCTAGGGGGGACTACGAGCAGTACTTC.

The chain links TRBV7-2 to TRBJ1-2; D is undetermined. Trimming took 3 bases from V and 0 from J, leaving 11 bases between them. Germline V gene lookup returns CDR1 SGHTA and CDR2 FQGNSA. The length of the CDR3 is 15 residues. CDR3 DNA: TGTGCCAGCAGCTTCGGAGGACTTCCTAACTATGGCTACACCTTC. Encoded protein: CASSFGGLPNYGYTF.

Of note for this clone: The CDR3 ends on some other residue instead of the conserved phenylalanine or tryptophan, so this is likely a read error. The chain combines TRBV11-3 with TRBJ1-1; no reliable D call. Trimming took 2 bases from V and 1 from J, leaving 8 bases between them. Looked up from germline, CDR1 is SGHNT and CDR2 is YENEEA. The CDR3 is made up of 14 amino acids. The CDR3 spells CASSLRGRNTEAFL. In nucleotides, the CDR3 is TGTGCCAGCAGCTTACGAGGGAGGAACACTGAAGCTTTCCTT.

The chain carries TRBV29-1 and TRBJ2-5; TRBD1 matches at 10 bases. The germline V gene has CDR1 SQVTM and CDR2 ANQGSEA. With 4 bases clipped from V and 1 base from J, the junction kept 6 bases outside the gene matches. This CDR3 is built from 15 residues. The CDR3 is CSVGVGTGAQETQYF. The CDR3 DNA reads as TGCAGCGTTGGAGTGGGGACAGGGGCCCAAGAGACCCAGTACTTC.

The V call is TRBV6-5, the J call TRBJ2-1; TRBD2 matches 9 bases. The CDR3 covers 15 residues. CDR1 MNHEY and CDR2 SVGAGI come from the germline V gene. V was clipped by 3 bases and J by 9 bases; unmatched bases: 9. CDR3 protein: CASSYSRGGAREQFF. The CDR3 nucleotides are TGTGCCAGCAGTTATTCTCGCGGGGGGGCCCGTGAGCAGTTCTTC.

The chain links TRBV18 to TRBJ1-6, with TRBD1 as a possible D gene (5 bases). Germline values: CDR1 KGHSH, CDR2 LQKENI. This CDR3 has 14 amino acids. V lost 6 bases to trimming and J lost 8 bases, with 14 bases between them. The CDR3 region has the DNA TGTGCCAGCTCGTCAGGGTTGATTGATTCACCCCTCCACTTT. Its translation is CASSSGLIDSPLHF.

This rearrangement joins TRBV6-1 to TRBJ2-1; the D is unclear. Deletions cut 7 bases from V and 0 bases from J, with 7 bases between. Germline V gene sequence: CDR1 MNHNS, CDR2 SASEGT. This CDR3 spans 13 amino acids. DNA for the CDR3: TGTGCCAGCACGCGTAGCTCCTACAATGAGCAGTTCTTC. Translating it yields CASTRSSYNEQFF.

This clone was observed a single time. The CDR3 sequence: CASSSPTSGGADTQYF. CDR3 bases: TGTGCCAGCAGCTCACCGACTAGCGGTGGCGCAGATACGCAGTATTTT. The chain joins TRBV5-4 to TRBJ2-3; TRBD2 agrees at 9 bases. With V trimmed by 3 bases and J by 4 bases, 9 bases remained unmatched. Germline CDR1 SGHNT, CDR2 YYREEE (reference sequence). The CDR3 has 16 residues.

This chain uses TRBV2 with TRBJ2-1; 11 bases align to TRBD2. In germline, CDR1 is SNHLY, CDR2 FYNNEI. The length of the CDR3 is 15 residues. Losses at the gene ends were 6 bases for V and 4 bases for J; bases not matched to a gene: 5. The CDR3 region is CASSPGLAVYNEQFF. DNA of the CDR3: TGTGCCAGCAGCCCGGGACTAGCGGTTTACAATGAGCAGTTCTTC.

CDR3 amino acids: CAIGGANSTDTQYF. The CDR3 nucleotides are TGTGCCATCGGTGGGGCAAATAGCACAGATACGCAGTATTTT. The chain couples TRBV10-3 to TRBJ2-3; tentative D call: TRBD1 (5 bases). This CDR3 comprises 14 residues. CDR1 and CDR2 (germline): ENHRY, SYGVKD. Trimming stripped 8 bases from V and 0 bases from J, with 12 bases between.

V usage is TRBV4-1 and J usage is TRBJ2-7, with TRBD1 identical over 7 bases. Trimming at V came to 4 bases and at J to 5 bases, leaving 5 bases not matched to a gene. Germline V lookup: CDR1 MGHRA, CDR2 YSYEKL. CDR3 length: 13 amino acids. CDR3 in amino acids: CASSPRGSHEQYF. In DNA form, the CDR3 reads TGCGCCAGCAGCCCCAGGGGGTCCCACGAGCAGTACTTC.

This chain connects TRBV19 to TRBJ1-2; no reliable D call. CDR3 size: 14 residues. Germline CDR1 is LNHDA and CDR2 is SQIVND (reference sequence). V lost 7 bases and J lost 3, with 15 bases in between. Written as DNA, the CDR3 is TGTGCCAGTACCGAGCGAGATTTGGACTATGGCTACACCTTC. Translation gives CASTERDLDYGYTF.

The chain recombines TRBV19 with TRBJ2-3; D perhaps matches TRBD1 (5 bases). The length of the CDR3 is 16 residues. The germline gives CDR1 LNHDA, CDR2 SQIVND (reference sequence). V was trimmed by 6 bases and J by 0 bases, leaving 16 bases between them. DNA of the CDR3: TGTGCCAGTAGCCCTCGACAGAAGATTAGCACAGATACGCAGTATTTT. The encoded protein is CASSPRQKISTDTQYF.

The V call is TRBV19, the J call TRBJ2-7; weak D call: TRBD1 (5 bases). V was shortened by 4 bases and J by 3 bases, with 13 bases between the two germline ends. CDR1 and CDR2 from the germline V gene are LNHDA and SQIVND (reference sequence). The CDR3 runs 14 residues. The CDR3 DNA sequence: TGTGCCAGTAGTACCTCAGACAGTATCTACGAGCAGTACTTC. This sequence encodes CASSTSDSIYEQYF.

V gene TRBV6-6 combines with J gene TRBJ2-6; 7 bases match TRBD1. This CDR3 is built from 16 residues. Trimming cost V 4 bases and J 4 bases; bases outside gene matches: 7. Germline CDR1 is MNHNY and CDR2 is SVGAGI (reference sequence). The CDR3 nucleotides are TGTGCCAGCAGTTCGGAGACAGGGTCGGGGGCCAACGTCCTGACTTTC. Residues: CASSSETGSGANVLTF.

This chain's CDR3 is CASSRQGAYNSPLHF. Written as DNA, the CDR3 is TGTGCCAGCAGCCGACAGGGTGCCTATAATTCACCCCTCCACTTT. This chain links TRBV25-1 with TRBJ1-6; TRBD1 matches 7 bases. The CDR3 runs 15 residues. V shed 6 bases, J shed 2 bases, and the junction held 4 bases outside the gene matches. CDR1 MGHDK and CDR2 SYGVNS come from the germline V gene.